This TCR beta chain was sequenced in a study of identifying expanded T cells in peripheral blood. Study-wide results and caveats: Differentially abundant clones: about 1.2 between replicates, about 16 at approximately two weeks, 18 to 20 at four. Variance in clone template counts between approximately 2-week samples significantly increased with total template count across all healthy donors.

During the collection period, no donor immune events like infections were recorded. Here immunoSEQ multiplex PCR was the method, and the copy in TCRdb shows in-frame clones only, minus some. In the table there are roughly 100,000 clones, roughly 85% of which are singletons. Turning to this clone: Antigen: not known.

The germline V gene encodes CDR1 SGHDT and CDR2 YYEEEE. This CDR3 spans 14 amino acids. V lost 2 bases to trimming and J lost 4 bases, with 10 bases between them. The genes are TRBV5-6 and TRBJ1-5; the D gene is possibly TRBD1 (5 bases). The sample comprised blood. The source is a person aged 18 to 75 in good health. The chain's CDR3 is CASSLSTENQPQHF. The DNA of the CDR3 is TGTGCCAGCAGCTTATCGACAGAAAATCAGCCCCAGCATTTT.